Listed here are 20 T cell receptor beta chains from one sample, sequenced in a study of shared clonotypes between healthy human individuals. Sequenced by immunoSEQ multiplex PCR; TCRdb stores in-frame clones only, minus some. The table records some 1 million clones, about 74% of them present only once. The sequencing sample was made of memory CD4+ T cells sorted from blood. Subset defined: CD45RA-negative fraction. The receptor set was obtained from a man aged 18 to 35 in good health.

The rearrangement joins TRBV30 to TRBJ1-2, with D tentatively TRBD1 (6 bases). CDR3 length: 15 amino acids. Germline values: CDR1 GTSNPN, CDR2 SVGIG (reference sequence). V was trimmed by 3 bases and J by 5 bases, leaving 19 bases between them. The CDR3 region has the DNA TGTGCCTGGAGCGTTGGTGATGGGGGCGGGTATGGCTACACCTTC. This codes for CAWSVGDGGGYGYTF.

This clone came up once. The chain uses TRBV19 and TRBJ1-1; no firm D call. Between the trimmed V and J ends, which lost 4 bases and 1 base, there was a span of 10 bases. This CDR3 spans 14 amino acids. CDR1 is LNHDA, CDR2 SQIVND, per germline (reference sequence). In nucleotides, the CDR3 is TGTGCCAGTAGTACAGGCCACAGGAACACTGAAGCTTTCTTT. This sequence encodes CASSTGHRNTEAFF.

The rearrangement uses TRBV6-1 and TRBJ2-1, with 9 bases fitting TRBD1. The trim removed 0 bases at V and 8 bases at J, leaving 8 bases unmatched. Looked up from germline, CDR1 is MNHNS and CDR2 is SASEGT. CDR3 length equals 16 residues. CDR3 in DNA: TGTGCCAGCAGTGAAGCCCCGGACAGGGGTGGTTATGAGCAGTTCTTC. This translates into CASSEAPDRGGYEQFF.

The chain uses TRBV2 and TRBJ2-5, with D possibly being TRBD2 (7 bases). V shed 2 bases and J shed 2 bases, with 15 bases lying between them. The CDR3 is 16 residues long. Germline V gene data show CDR1 as SNHLY and CDR2 as FYNNEI. CDR3 sequence reads: CASSEMGRGVQETQYF. As DNA, the CDR3 is TGTGCCAGCAGTGAAATGGGGAGGGGGGTTCAAGAGACCCAGTACTTC.

This chain joins TRBV6-5 and TRBJ1-4; no clear D gene. V lost 4 bases to trimming and J lost 4 bases, with 16 bases between them. There are 16 residues in the CDR3. Germline V gene sequence: CDR1 MNHEY, CDR2 SVGAGI. The CDR3 DNA sequence: TGTGCCAGCAGTTTAACCCCCGGGTACCTTAATGAAAAACTGTTTTTT. This translates into CASSLTPGYLNEKLFF.

This clone was seen a handful of times. The genes are TRBV19 and TRBJ1-6; possible D gene TRBD1, 6 bases. The CDR3 is 14 amino acids. Trimming shortened V by 5 bases and J by 8 bases, and 13 bases separated the two germline ends. CDR1 is LNHDA, CDR2 SQIVND, per germline (reference sequence). CDR3 nucleotides: TGTGCCAGTAGTCCGGACAGCCGCGATTCACCCCTCCACTTT. Translation gives CASSPDSRDSPLHF.

This chain joins TRBV6-1 and TRBJ2-1; TRBD2 agrees at 13 bases. This CDR3 contains 13 residues. Germline trimming cut 7 bases from V and 11 bases from J; bases unmatched to any gene: 5. The V gene's germline CDR1 is MNHNS and CDR2 SASEGT. The CDR3 bases are TGTGCCAGCACCGGGACTAGCGGGGTAAAGCAGTTCTTC. Translating gives CASTGTSGVKQFF.

As for this clone: Other nucleotide sequences in the sample specify the same CDR3. This chain joins TRBV19 and TRBJ2-2; no definite D call. CDR1 is LNHDA and CDR2 is SQIVND in the germline V gene (reference sequence). The CDR3 is made up of 11 amino acids. The ends were cut back, 5 bases at V and 6 bases at J, with 4 bases in the middle. CDR3 nucleotide sequence: TGTGCCAGTAGTCGAGCCGGGGAGCTGTTTTTT. This codes for CASSRAGELFF.

V is TRBV14 and J is TRBJ2-7, with D perhaps matching TRBD1 (6 bases). Trimming took off 0 bases at V and 3 bases at J, with 15 bases between the two ends. In germline, CDR1 is SGHDN, CDR2 FVKESK. The CDR3 is 16 residues long. The CDR3 is CASSQEGAGRLYEQYF. In nucleotides, the CDR3 is TGTGCCAGCAGCCAAGAGGGGGCAGGGCGCCTCTACGAGCAGTACTTC.

The V and J genes are TRBV7-9 and TRBJ2-5; 8 positions agree with TRBD1. CDR3 size: 15 residues. The V segment lost 2 bases and the J segment 5 bases; nucleotides outside the gene matches: 7. Germline CDR1 is SEHNR and CDR2 is FQNEAQ (reference sequence). The CDR3 reads CASSLRQGAYETQYF. DNA for the CDR3: TGTGCCAGCAGCTTAAGGCAGGGGGCATACGAGACCCAGTACTTC.

The rearrangement joins TRBV7-9 to TRBJ1-1; no firm D call. Deletions cut 3 bases from V and 7 bases from J, with 9 bases between. This CDR3 has 12 amino acids. Per the germline V gene, CDR1 is SEHNR and CDR2 is FQNEAQ (reference sequence). CDR3: CASSFRGVEAFF. The CDR3 bases are TGTGCCAGCAGCTTTCGGGGTGTTGAAGCTTTCTTT.

The gene calls are TRBV5-6 and TRBJ1-3; D uncertain. CDR3 length: 16 amino acids. The V gene's germline CDR1 is SGHDT and CDR2 YYEEEE. V was cut by 0 bases and J by 0 bases, with 10 bases left in between. The CDR3 DNA is TGTGCCAGCAGCTTGGCCTACCTTCTCTCTGGAAACACCATATATTTT. Its translation is CASSLAYLLSGNTIYF.

V and J are TRBV27 and TRBJ1-5; the D gene is possibly TRBD1 (6 bases). The ends were cut back, 6 bases at V and 4 bases at J, with 13 bases in the middle. Germline CDR1 and CDR2: MNHEY and SMNVEV (reference sequence). The CDR3 runs 14 residues. DNA for the CDR3: TGTGCCAGCAGGAGCCAGGGGAGTAATCAGCCCCAGCATTTT. Encoded protein: CASRSQGSNQPQHF.

The rearrangement uses TRBV6-5 and TRBJ2-1, with 7 bases matching TRBD2. Germline-derived CDR1 and CDR2 are MNHEY and SVGAGI. The CDR3 has 15 amino acids. Trimming cost V 5 bases and J 2 bases; bases outside gene matches: 6. The CDR3 loop is CASSSRLAAYNEQFF. The CDR3 bases are TGTGCCAGCAGTAGCCGACTAGCCGCCTACAATGAGCAGTTCTTC.

The rearrangement links TRBV30 to TRBJ2-1; D not resolved. Germline-derived CDR1 and CDR2 are GTSNPN and SVGIG (reference sequence). The CDR3 is 12 residues long. The V gene lost 4 bases and the J gene lost 4 bases, with 8 bases spanning the gap. In DNA form, the CDR3 reads TGTGCCTGGAACTCCGGATACAATGAGCAGTTCTTC. Its translation: CAWNSGYNEQFF.

The CDR3 region is CASSLKRTGTGLYF. In nucleotides, the CDR3 is TGTGCCAGCAGTCTAAAACGCACCGGGACAGGGTTGTATTTT. The chain is built from TRBV28 and TRBJ2-3; 9 bases are shared with TRBD1. CDR1 is MDHEN and CDR2 is SYDVKM in the germline V gene. This CDR3 contains 14 residues. After removal of 5 bases from V and 14 bases from J, the junction contained 14 bases not matched to a gene.

In the case of this clone: Other DNA sequences in this sample translate to the same CDR3. The genes are TRBV11-2 and TRBJ1-5; weak D call: TRBD1 (5 bases). The V end lost 1 base, the J end lost 3 bases, and 7 bases lay between the germline ends. The germline gives CDR1 SGHAT, CDR2 FQNNGV. The CDR3 covers 14 residues. The CDR3 DNA reads as TGTGCCAGCAGCTTAGGGGGCGACAATCAGCCCCAGCATTTT. Translating gives CASSLGGDNQPQHF.

V gene TRBV6-1 combines with J gene TRBJ1-2, with no clear D. The ends were cut back, 4 bases at V and 0 bases at J, with 6 bases in the middle. This CDR3 has 13 residues. The V gene's germline CDR1 is MNHNS and CDR2 SASEGT. The CDR3 protein is CASSALTNYGYTF. CDR3 coding DNA: TGTGCCAGCAGTGCTCTTACTAACTATGGCTACACCTTC.

This clone has ten or more counts. J is TRBJ1-2 and V is TRBV5-6, with D possibly matching TRBD1 (5 bases). The V gene's germline CDR1 is SGHDT and CDR2 YYEEEE. This CDR3 spans 15 amino acids. V dropped 6 bases and J dropped 4 bases, with 19 bases sitting between them. CDR3 sequence: CASTPWGDYSYGYTF. DNA for the CDR3: TGTGCCAGCACCCCTTGGGGGGACTATTCCTATGGCTACACCTTC.

The gene calls are TRBV10-3 and TRBJ2-1; 10 nucleotides agree with TRBD2. Germline V gene lookup returns CDR1 ENHRY and CDR2 SYGVKD. CDR3 length: 14 amino acids. J gave up 5 bases and V 6 bases, and 4 bases lay outside the gene matches. The chain's CDR3 is CAIRTSGTNNEQFF. In DNA, the CDR3 is TGTGCCATCAGAACTAGCGGGACCAACAATGAGCAGTTCTTC.